This T cell receptor (beta chain) originates from a study of blood T cell repertoires in COVID-19. The wider study: COVID-19 samples collected from the United States, Italy and Spain covered acute and convalescent phases. Sources were T cells, B-cell-depleted T cells, or PBMCs; the material itself was cDNA or gDNA.

This CDR3 spans 14 amino acids. Germline CDR1 LGHDT, CDR2 YNNKEL (reference sequence). Trimming took 5 bases from V and 14 from J; bases not matched to a gene: 10. Using immunoSEQ multiplex PCR, the repertoire was profiled, and TCRdb retains in-frame clones only, with some absent. The data hold around 300,000 clones, with around 85% observed a single time. This receptor was identified in a woman aged 25 to 39 who had recovered from COVID-19. The rearrangement links TRBV3-1 (or the pseudogene TRBV3-2) to TRBJ2-6; 9 bases are a match to TRBD1. The specimen sequenced was peripheral blood. Here the CDR3 DNA reads TGTGCCAGCAGCAACCGGGACAGGGATAACATCCTGACTTTC. The encoded protein is CASSNRDRDNILTF.